This entry lists 8 T cell receptor beta chains sequenced from one sample in a study of read filtering for tumor transcriptome and immune sequencing. From around 440 ng of RNA, a library with molecular barcoded alpha/delta and beta/gamma adaptors was made. TCRdb fed the reads into MiXCR, producing one record per CDR3 protein. Here the sample spans over 45,000 distinct CDR3 sequences, 20% to 25% being singletons. The sequencing sample was made of a population of CD138-negative cells sorted from bone marrow. These receptors all stem from a donor aged 40 or over with multiple myeloma.

This clonotype was recorded many times. V and J are TRBV5-6 and TRBJ2-5, with 9 positions matching TRBD2. This CDR3 is built from 16 residues. The germline gives CDR1 SGHDT, CDR2 YYEEEE. Trimming took 4 bases from V and 1 from J; bases not matched to a gene: 8. DNA of the CDR3: TGTGCCAGCAGCAAGGTTAGCGGGGGACTCCAAGAGACCCAGTACTTC. It encodes CASSKVSGGLQETQYF.

The genes are TRBV6-4 and TRBJ2-3, with 11 bases aligning to TRBD2. The CDR3 contains 15 residues. From germline, CDR1 is MRHNA and CDR2 SNTAGT. After removal of 6 bases from V and 6 bases from J, the junction contained 8 bases not matched to a gene. The CDR3 nucleotides read TGTGCCAGCAGAAAACTAGCGGGGGATACTGATACGCAGTATTTT. This sequence encodes CASRKLAGDTDTQYF.

To note about this clonotype: An end of the junction does not agree with germline; a read error may underlie this. The chain links TRBV29-1 to TRBJ2-5; D is ambiguous. Germline CDR1 and CDR2: SQVTM and ANQGSEA. The CDR3 runs to 13 residues. CDR3 bases: TGCAGCGTTGCGACGGGTATCCAAGAGATCCAGTACTTC. This sequence encodes CSVATGIQEIQYF.

This clonotype was recorded at least ten times. This chain links TRBV19 with TRBJ2-1; 8 positions agree with TRBD2. Germline V CDR1 and CDR2: LNHDA, SQIVND (reference sequence). V lost 8 bases to trimming and J lost 6 bases; unmatched junction nucleotides: 15. This CDR3 is 16 amino acids long. The CDR3 protein is CASGPGGGTSSNEQFF. CDR3 bases: TGTGCCAGTGGGCCGGGTGGGGGGACTAGTAGCAATGAGCAGTTCTTC.

Many counts were recorded for this clonotype. The J gene is TRBJ2-1, the V gene TRBV28; D remains unclear. This CDR3 has 14 residues. Germline V CDR1 and CDR2: MDHEN, SYDVKM. V lost 4 bases and J lost 9, with 16 bases in between. The CDR3 nucleotides read TGTGCCAGCAGTTCCCTTGGAGAAACGGGTGAGCAGTTCTTC. Translated: CASSSLGETGEQFF.

This clonotype was detected many times. The chain joins TRBV29-1 to TRBJ2-7, with D unresolved. V was pared by 5 bases and J by 3 bases, with 11 bases between. The CDR3 loop spans 12 amino acids. The germline gives CDR1 SQVTM, CDR2 ANQGSEA. The CDR3 bases are TGCAGCGTTTATCCCTACCGCTACGAGCAGTACTTC. Protein product: CSVYPYRYEQYF.

This clonotype was counted many times. The V and J genes are TRBV6-1 and TRBJ2-4, with TRBD2 matching over 10 bases. V lost 7 bases to trimming and J lost 5 bases; unmatched junction nucleotides: 2. CDR1 and CDR2 from the germline V gene are MNHNS and SASEGT. The CDR3 runs 13 residues. CDR3 loop: CASKLAGQNIQYF. The DNA for the CDR3 is TGTGCCAGCAAACTAGCGGGGCAAAACATTCAGTACTTC.

This clonotype was picked up a small number of times. The chain employs TRBV5-1 and TRBJ2-7; possibly TRBD1 for D (6 bases). Germline V gives CDR1 SGHRS, CDR2 YFSETQ. The CDR3 covers 16 residues. V lost 3 bases and J lost 1, with 17 bases in between. The DNA of the CDR3 is TGCGCCAGCAGCTCACCACCCGGGACACCGTCCTACGAGCAGTACTTC. Protein sequence: CASSSPPGTPSYEQYF.